This entry describes one TCR beta chain. This clone is identified as medium-sized (0.01 to 0.1%). The record has no base qualities; no much larger clone is one base away. The library was made by the immunoSEQ multiplex PCR assay. In most patients, genomic DNA was isolated using the Qiagen DNeasy Blood and Tissue Kit and sent frozen to Adaptive Biotechnologies for TCR sequencing. For most patients, high-throughput TCR-beta CDR3 sequencing of genomic DNA was performed by Adaptive Biotechnologies. The published analysis was carried out like this. TCR sequencing data for over 15 patients were retrieved from Adaptive's ImmunoSEQ software; a few other patients were processed with MiXCR and VDJtools. CD4 versus CD8 sorting errors were corrected by removing sequences found in both subsets at a frequency ratio below 5:1. CDR3 nucleotide sequences shared between donor and recipient were removed because the origin of such sequences could not be assigned. To count as alloreactive, a clone needed at least 2-fold expansion over unstimulated cells and a minimum CFSE-low frequency of 0.002% (template counts) or 0.001% (read counts). Mappable clones were those detected in sequenced pre-transplant spleen, lymph node, or MLR CFSE-low populations of the donor or recipient. Cumulative frequency of alloreactive clones was calculated as a percentage of all sequences weighted by copy number. This is the immuneACCESS table as TCRdb keeps it, with only in-frame sequences that have V and J called. A part of the clones is gone; compared with another copy, unresolved V genes explain less than half, and the rest is unexplained. V and J calls and clone size are copied from that table; D and trimming were computed from the DNA. The sample table shows about 20,000 clones, and more than 30% are seen once. The ten largest clones represent about 0.99% of the sample.

The data belong to a study of graft-versus-host responses after intestinal transplantation (dated by TCRdb to the early 2020s). Background for the entire study: Multivisceral, liver-intestinal, or isolated intestinal transplants were received by the recipients. Anti-thymocyte globulin induction was given to all recipients, followed by maintenance tacrolimus and steroids for 2 to 4 years. After intestinal transplantation, graft-versus-host and host-versus-graft alloreactive T cell clones in the graft, circulation and bone marrow were tracked using bulk TCR-beta CDR3 sequencing. To identify alloreactive clones, pre-transplant mixed lymphocyte reaction products were sequenced and compared with unstimulated pre-transplant donor and recipient T cells. The cohort enrolled some 23 intestinal transplant recipients including one retransplant, and 3 patients lacking pretransplant specimens were excluded. A peak of at least 4% donor T cells among recipient peripheral blood mononuclear cells was the definition used for donor T cell macrochimerism. Samples from three later patients were sequenced in-house on an Illumina MiSeq with MiXCR processing rather than by the commercial service. Overall study results and their limits: The relatively low number and heterogeneity of intestinal transplant patients limited the conclusions. Early after transplant, declines in HvG clones were associated with peak levels of circulating GvH clones. GvH clones were detected in recipient bone marrow, and some of these GvH clones were observed earlier in ileal mucosa or blood, consistent with an intestinal mucosal origin. In the allografts of patients with donor T cell macrochimerism, GvH to HvG T cell clonal ratios were high.

In light of the paper, this sample's time point label describes: cells obtained before transplantation from donor or recipient. Mixed lymphocyte reactions plated approximately 200,000 CFSE-labeled pre-transplant responders with approximately 200,000 irradiated violet-dye-labeled stimulators and were cultured for about 6 days. After the mixed lymphocyte reaction, proliferating CD3+CD4+CFSE-low and CD3+CD8+CFSE-low responder cells were FACS-sorted on a BD Influx sorter. CDR1 and CDR2 are drawn from the germline V gene: LGHNT, FRNRAP. The CDR3 contains 14 residues, cysteine and phenylalanine counted. Of all the DNA, just the CDR3 is kept, 42 bases in frame from base 1. V and J lose 4 bases and 4 bases, and a span of 11 bases separates them.

The receptor was derived from a human patient who received an intestinal transplant. The chain uses TRBV12-5 and TRBJ1-5, and perhaps TRBD1 as D gene, on 5 matching bases. The sample here was alloreactive CD4+ T cells from a mixed lymphocyte reaction culture, taken before intestinal transplant. The cell subset or site label, read with the paper, signifies: CFSE-low proliferating T cells sorted from roughly 6-day pre-transplant mixed lymphocyte reaction (GvH or HvG direction). The CDR3 corresponds to CASGSGTRNQPQHF. The DNA sequence is as follows: TGTGCTAGTGGTTCCGGGACTCGTAATCAGCCCCAGCATTTT.